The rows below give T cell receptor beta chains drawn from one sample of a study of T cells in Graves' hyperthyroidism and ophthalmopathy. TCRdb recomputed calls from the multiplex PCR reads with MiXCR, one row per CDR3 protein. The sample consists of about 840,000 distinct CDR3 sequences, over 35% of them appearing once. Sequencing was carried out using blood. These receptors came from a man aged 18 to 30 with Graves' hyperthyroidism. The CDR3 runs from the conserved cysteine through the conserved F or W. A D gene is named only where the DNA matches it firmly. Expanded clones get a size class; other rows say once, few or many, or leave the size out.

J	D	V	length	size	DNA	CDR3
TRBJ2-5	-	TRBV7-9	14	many	TGTGCCAGCAGCTCACAGCCTCGTCCAGAGACCCAGTACTTC	CASSSQPRPETQYF
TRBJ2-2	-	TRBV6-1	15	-	TGTGCCAGCGGCCCCGGACTCTCGAACACCGGGGAGCTGTTTTTT	CASGPGLSNTGELFF
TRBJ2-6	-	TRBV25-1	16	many	TGTGCCAGCAGTGAAACACGCGCGGCTGGGGCCAACGTCCTGACTTTC	CASSETRAAGANVLTF
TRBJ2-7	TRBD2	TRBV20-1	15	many	TGCAGTGCTACCCCGACTAGCGGGAGGCAGTACGAGCAGTACTTC	CSATPTSGRQYEQYF
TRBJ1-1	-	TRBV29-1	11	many	TGCAGCGTAAGGGCCCTCCAGGCTGCTTTCTTT	CSVRALQAAFF
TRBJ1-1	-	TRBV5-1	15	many	TGCGCCAGCAGCCAATATACCGCAGGGGTCCCTGAAGCTTTCTTT	CASSQYTAGVPEAFF
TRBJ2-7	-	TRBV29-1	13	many	TGCAGCGTTCCCGGACAGACCCTTTTTGAGCAGTACTTC	CSVPGQTLFEQYF
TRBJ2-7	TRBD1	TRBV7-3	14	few	TGTGCCAGCAGCTTGTGGGACAGGGACCACGAGCAGTACTTC	CASSLWDRDHEQYF
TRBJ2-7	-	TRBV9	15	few	TGTGCCAGCAGCTTTACAGGGAATGTGGGATACGAGCAGTACTTC	CASSFTGNVGYEQYF
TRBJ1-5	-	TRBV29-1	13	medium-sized	TGCAGCGTGCGACTCGACTCAGCTCAGCCCCAGCATTTT	CSVRLDSAQPQHF
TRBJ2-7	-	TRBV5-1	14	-	TGCGCCAGCAGCTTGGGGCCGGTTGGGAACGAGCAGTACTTC	CASSLGPVGNEQYF
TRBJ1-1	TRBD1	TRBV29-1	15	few	TGTGCCAGTAGCCCCCGGAAGGGGGCAGACACTGAAGCTTTCTTT	CASSPRKGADTEAFF
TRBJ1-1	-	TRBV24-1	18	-	TGTGCCACCAGTGATTTCCTAGACAGAGGAGGGCTCGACACTGAAGCTTTCTTT	CATSDFLDRGGLDTEAFF
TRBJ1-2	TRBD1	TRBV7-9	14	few	TGTGCCAGCAGCCCCTCGGACAGGGGCTATGGCTACACCTTC	CASSPSDRGYGYTF
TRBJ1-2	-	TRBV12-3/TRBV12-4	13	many	TGTGCCAGCAGCTTAGTTACAGGGAATGGCTACACCTTC	CASSLVTGNGYTF
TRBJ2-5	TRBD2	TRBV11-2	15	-	TGTGCCAGCAGCTTAGGACTCGCGGGAGCGGGGACCCAGTACTTC	CASSLGLAGAGTQYF
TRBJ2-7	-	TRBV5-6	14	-	TGTGCCAGCAGCTCGGAGGGCAGGGACTACGAGCAGTACTTC	CASSSEGRDYEQYF
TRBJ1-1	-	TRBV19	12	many	TGTGCCAGTACGGCGGCCTTTTATGAAGCTTTCTTT	CASTAAFYEAFF
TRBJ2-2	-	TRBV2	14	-	TGTGCCAGCAGGGACGATACGAACACCGGGGAGCTGTTTTTT	CASRDDTNTGELFF
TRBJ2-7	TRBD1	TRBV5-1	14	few	TGCGCCAGCAGCGACCGGGACAGGCCCTACGAGCAGTACTTC	CASSDRDRPYEQYF
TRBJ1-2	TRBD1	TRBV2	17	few	TGTGCCAGCCTTGTGACCGCGGAGACAGGGCAGGGCTATGGCTACACCTTC	CASLVTAETGQGYGYTF
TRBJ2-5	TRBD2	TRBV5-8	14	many	TGTGCCAGCAGCTGGAAGGGACTAGCGGAGACCCAGTACTTC	CASSWKGLAETQYF
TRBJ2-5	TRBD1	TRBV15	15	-	TGTGCCACCAGCAGTGGGACAGGGGGAGGGGAGACCCAGTACTTC	CATSSGTGGGETQYF
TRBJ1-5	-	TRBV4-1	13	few	TGCGCCAGCAGCCAAATCCAAGGTCAGCCCCAGCATTTT	CASSQIQGQPQHF
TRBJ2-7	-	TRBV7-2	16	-	TGTGCCAGCAGCCCTTGGGTCGATGGCAGGGGGGTCGAGCAGTACTTC	CASSPWVDGRGVEQYF
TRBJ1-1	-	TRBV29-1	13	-	TGCAGCGTTGCGTTAGCGGGGGGAACTGAAGCTTTCTTT	CSVALAGGTEAFF
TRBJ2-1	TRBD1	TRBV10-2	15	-	TGCGCCAGCAGTGAGTCGAAGGGGGCCGGAAATGAGCAGTTCTTC	CASSESKGAGNEQFF
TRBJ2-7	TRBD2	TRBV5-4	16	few	TGTGCCAGCAGCTCCCTCCTACCTAGCGGCTCCTACGAGCAGTACTTC	CASSSLLPSGSYEQYF
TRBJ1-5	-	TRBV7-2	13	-	TGTGCCAGCAAAACCGTTAGCAATCAGCCCCAGCATTTT	CASKTVSNQPQHF
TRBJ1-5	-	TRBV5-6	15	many	TGTGCCAGCAGCTTAGCCAGGGCTAGCAATCAGCCCCAGCATTTT	CASSLARASNQPQHF
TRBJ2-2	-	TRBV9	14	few	TGTGCCAGCAGCGTACTGGAGGCGACCGGGGAGCTGTTTTTT	CASSVLEATGELFF
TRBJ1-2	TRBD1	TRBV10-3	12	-	TGTGCCACCGTTTCGGACAGGGTCGGCTACACCTTC	CATVSDRVGYTF
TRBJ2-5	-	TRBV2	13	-	TGTGCCAGCTCACCACAGCAGACGGAGACCCAGTACTTC	CASSPQQTETQYF
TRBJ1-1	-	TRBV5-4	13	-	TGTGCCAGCAGCTTGGGGGACCCCGGGGTAGCTTTCTTT	CASSLGDPGVAFF
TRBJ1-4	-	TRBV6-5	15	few	TGTGCCAGCAGTCCCCCGGGCCACGAGAATGAAAAACTGTTTTTT	CASSPPGHENEKLFF
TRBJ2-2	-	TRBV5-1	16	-	TGCGCCAGCAGCCAAGACAGGCCAACCAACACCGGGGAGCTGTTTTTT	CASSQDRPTNTGELFF
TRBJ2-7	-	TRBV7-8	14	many	TGTGCCAGCAGCCGGGGGGGAGGGGGCCTCGAGCAGTACTTC	CASSRGGGGLEQYF
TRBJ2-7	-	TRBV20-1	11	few	TGCAGTGCTAGTCCAGCAATCGAGCAGTACTTC	CSASPAIEQYF
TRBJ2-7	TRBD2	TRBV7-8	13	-	TGTGCCAGCGGCCCTAGCGGGAGCGGCGAGCAGTACTTC	CASGPSGSGEQYF
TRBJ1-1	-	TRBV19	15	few	TGTGCCAGTAGGGGAGCCGCACTCATGAACACTGAAGCTTTCTTT	CASRGAALMNTEAFF
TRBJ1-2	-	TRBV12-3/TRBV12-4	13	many	TGTGCCAGCAGTCCCCCGACAGGTTATGGCTACACCTTC	CASSPPTGYGYTF
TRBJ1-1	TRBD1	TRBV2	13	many	TGTGCCAGCGGGGACAGGGAGAACACTGAAGCTTTCTTT	CASGDRENTEAFF
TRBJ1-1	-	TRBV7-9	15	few	TGTGCCAGCAGTTTACCGGGGCAGCAGAACACTGAAGCTTTCTTT	CASSLPGQQNTEAFF
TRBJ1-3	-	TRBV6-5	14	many	TGTGCCAGCATTGGATCGAGCTCTGGAAACACCATATATTTT	CASIGSSSGNTIYF
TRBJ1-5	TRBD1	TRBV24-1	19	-	TGTGCCACCAGTACCACCGGGACAGGGGCCCGTTATAGCAATCAGCCCCAGCATTTT	CATSTTGTGARYSNQPQHF
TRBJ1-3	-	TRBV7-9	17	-	TGTGCCAGCAGCCTTTGGACCCAGGGACGGTCGGGAAACACCATATATTTT	CASSLWTQGRSGNTIYF
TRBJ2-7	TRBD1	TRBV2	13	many	TGTGCCAGCAGTCCCCGACAGGGAGCCGAGCAGTACTTC	CASSPRQGAEQYF
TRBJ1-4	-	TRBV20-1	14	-	TGCAGTGCATCCCCGGGGGGGACTAATGAAAAACTGTTTTTT	CSASPGGTNEKLFF
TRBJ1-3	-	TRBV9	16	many	TGTGCCAGCAGCGTAGACCCAGGACAGCAAGGAAACACCATATATTTT	CASSVDPGQQGNTIYF
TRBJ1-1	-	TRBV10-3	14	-	TGTGCCATCGGGGCCAGCAGCATCGGAACTGAAGCTTTCTTT	CAIGASSIGTEAFF
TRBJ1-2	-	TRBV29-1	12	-	TGCAGCGTTCAGCGGGAGGGACATGGCTACACCTTC	CSVQREGHGYTF
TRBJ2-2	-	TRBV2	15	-	TGTGCCAGCAGTGTCGAGGGGAATAGGCCCGGGGGGCTGTTTTTT	CASSVEGNRPGGLFF
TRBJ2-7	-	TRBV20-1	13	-	TGCAGTGCTTTGAACAGGGTTGGTAACGAGCAGTACTTC	CSALNRVGNEQYF